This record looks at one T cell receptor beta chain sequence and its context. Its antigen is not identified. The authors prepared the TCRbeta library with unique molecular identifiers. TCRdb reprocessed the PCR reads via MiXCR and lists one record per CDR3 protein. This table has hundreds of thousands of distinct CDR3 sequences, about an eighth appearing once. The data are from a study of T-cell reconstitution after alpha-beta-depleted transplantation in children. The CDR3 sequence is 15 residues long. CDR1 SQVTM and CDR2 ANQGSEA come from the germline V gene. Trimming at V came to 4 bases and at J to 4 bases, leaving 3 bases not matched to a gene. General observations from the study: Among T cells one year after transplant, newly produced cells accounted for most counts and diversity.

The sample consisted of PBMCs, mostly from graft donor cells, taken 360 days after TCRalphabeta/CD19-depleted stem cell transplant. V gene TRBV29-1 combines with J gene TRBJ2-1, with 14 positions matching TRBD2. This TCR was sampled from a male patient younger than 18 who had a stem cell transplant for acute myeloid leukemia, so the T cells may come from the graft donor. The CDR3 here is CSVGRTSGRYNEQFF. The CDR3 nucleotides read TGCAGCGTTGGTAGGACTAGCGGGAGGTACAATGAGCAGTTCTTC.